This T cell receptor beta chain was retrieved from a study of shared clonotypes between healthy human individuals (TCRdb year 2020). Describing the broader study: The cohort comprised a couple of women and three men aged 18 to 49 years. To increase sequencing depth and limit assay-specific biases, TCR repertoire library preparation and sequencing were carried out by different laboratories using diverse techniques. Per donor, three plates each were used for CD4 naive and CD4 memory, two for CD8 naive, and one for CD8 memory. Between about 0.9 and 9 billion PBMCs per donor were obtained by leukapheresis. To estimate repertoire size and how much clonotype sharing occurs between individuals, the study deeply sequenced the blood TCR repertoires of five healthy adults.

For the CD8 naive samples, CD45RO-negative cells were positively selected for CCR7, yielding a CD45RA+CCR7+ population from which TemRA cells were excluded. The donors were healthy, HIV-negative adults with no recently reported acute infections or vaccinations. Every donor was a Caucasian adult living in Nashville, Tennessee, USA. After blood collection by leukapheresis, PBMCs were isolated using Ficoll-Histopaque density gradient centrifugation and then cryopreserved in the vapor phase of liquid nitrogen. Analytical flow cytometry was used to check the purity and quantity of each magnetically sorted T cell population. Each sorted fraction had its genomic DNA isolated and then quantified by UV absorbance on a Nanodrop 2000c. Using the deep immunoSEQ assay, multiplex PCR amplified TCR CDR3 regions from genomic DNA. Extracted genomic DNA from each cell subset was spread evenly across all wells of several immunoSEQ 96-well plates, with each plate serving as a replicate. For sorted subsets, roughly 200 ng of genomic DNA, equivalent to 25,000 to 30,000 T cell genomes, went into each replicate PCR. Purified libraries were measured with a Qubit 3.0 fluorometer, size-checked on a Bioanalyzer 2100, and measured again with the KAPA Library Quantification kit. Every immunoSEQ 96-well plate was sequenced on a separate single-read 150-cycle Illumina NextSeq 550 flow cell. As for the authors' bioinformatics: Because the immunoSEQ output held only junctional sequences and lacked quality scores, the filtering could not match the filtering applied to full-length reads. To assign V/J genes and CDR3, sequences were annotated using PyIR, a Python wrapper for IgBLAST v1.9, with IMGT germline references. Reads were filtered out if the reads had weak V/J assignments (E-value above 1e-6), no CDR3, stop codons, out-of-frame junctions, or ambiguous translated residues. V3J clonotypes were defined as sequences sharing the same inferred V gene, J gene, and CDR3 amino acid sequence. The percentage overlap between two repertoires was calculated by dividing the number of shared unique clonotypes by the size of the smaller repertoire. Richness of each repertoire was evaluated using RTK rarefaction, the Chao1 estimator, and Recon v2.1 estimates of unobserved clonotypes. OLGA was used to compute generation probabilities for all TCRbeta clonotypes that the gDNA method yielded from a few donors. Not all clones reach the TCRdb copy of this immuneACCESS table, which keeps in-frame sequences only. Checked studies attribute under half of the gap to unresolved V genes and leave the rest unexplained. That table is the source of V, J and clone size, and D and trimming were worked out from the DNA. The sample data list about 580,000 clones, and 98% of these were observed just once. The ten largest make up approximately 0.3% of the sample.

A remark on this clone: Its antigen remains unidentified. No much larger clone exists at a distance of one base, and base qualities are not known.

General findings and caveats noted by the study authors: Sampling was limited to blood, and TCR repertoires in tissue likely differ from TCR repertoires in blood. Incomplete sequencing was indicated by rarefaction of sorted-subset datasets, despite the large sequencing depth. The genetic and exposure-history diversity represented was limited by the small number of donors. Compared with non-shared clonotypes, the clonotypes found in all four sorted-subset donors had higher generation probabilities. Naive subsets generally had larger estimated clonotype richness than memory subsets. Roughly 5% of naive CD4, around 3.6% of naive CD8, around 2.3% of memory CD4, and more than 0.35% of memory CD8 clonotypes were shared across a few donors. Based on pairwise subsampling, the degree of clonotype sharing among donors was expected to be affected by sequencing depth.

Inclusive of the bounding cysteine and phenylalanine, the CDR3 is 15 residues long. Left in the record is the CDR3 DNA by itself, 45 bases read in frame from the first base. CDR1 and CDR2, per the germline V gene, are MDHEN and SYDVKM. The trim is 8 bases for V and 4 bases for J, with a gap of 20 bases between the germline ends. The sequence was obtained from a man younger than 45 in good health. The specimen sequenced was naive CD8+ T cells sorted from blood. This specimen's cell subset or site label, interpreted: CD45RA+CCR7+. This sequence uses TRBV28 and TRBJ1-2; no D gene call is confident. The CDR3 loop reads CASYLRRVPFYGYTF. The bases are TGTGCCAGCTATCTCAGGAGGGTCCCCTTCTATGGCTACACCTTC.